This TCR beta chain comes out of a study of beta chain features in type 1 diabetes. A heparinised blood draw that averaged about 100 mL was obtained once from each donor. By way of CD45RO/CCR7/CD25/CD127/CD95/CD27, the CD4+ regulatory, stem cell-like memory, central memory and naive cells were sorted. All of the isolated RNA was reverse transcribed, so expressed TCRB transcripts were sequenced. Sequencing of naive, central memory and regulatory T cell samples gave an average of roughly 3.5 million reads. Only in-frame clones appear in the TCRdb table, and some are missing; sequencing was by immunoSEQ multiplex PCR. This sample carries about 660,000 clones, more than 12% of them seen once, and the ten largest clones take 0.03% to 0.045%. The V end lost 0 bases, the J end lost 6 bases, and 12 bases lay between the germline ends. The CDR3 spans 15 residues. Germline CDR1 LGHNA, CDR2 YSLEER. On this clone: Its antigen is as yet unknown.

General study results and limits: The study found moderately but significantly shorter TCRB CDR3s in all four CD4+ subsets of Type 1 diabetes patients.

The V gene is TRBV4-3, the J gene TRBJ2-4; D may be TRBD1 (6 bases). The sample taken for sequencing was naive CD4+ T cells from blood. This receptor was identified in a man between 18 and 35 years old with type 1 diabetes. CDR3 sequence (DNA): TGCGCCAGCAGCCAAGAAGGACAGACTACAAACATTCAGTACTTC. This codes for CASSQEGQTTNIQYF.